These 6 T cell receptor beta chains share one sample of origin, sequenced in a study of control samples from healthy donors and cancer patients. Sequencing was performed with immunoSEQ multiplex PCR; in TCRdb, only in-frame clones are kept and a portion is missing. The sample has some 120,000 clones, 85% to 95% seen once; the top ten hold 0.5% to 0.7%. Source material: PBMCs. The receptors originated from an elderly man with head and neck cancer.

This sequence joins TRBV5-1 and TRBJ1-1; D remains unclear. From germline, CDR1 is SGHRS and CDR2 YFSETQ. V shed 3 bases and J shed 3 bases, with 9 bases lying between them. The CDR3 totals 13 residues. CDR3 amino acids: CASSYDGHTEAFF. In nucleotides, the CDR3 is TGCGCCAGCAGCTATGACGGACACACTGAAGCTTTCTTT. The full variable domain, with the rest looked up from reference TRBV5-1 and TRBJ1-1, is KAGVTQTPRYLIKTRGQQVTLSCSPISGHRSVSWYQQTPGQGLQFLFEYFSETQRNKGNFPGRFSGRQFSNSRSEMNVSTLELGDSALYLCASSYDGHTEAFFGQGTRLTVV.

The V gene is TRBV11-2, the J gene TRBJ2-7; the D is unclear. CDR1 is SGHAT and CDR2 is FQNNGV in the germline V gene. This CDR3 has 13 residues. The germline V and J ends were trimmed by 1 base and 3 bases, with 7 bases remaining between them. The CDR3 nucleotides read TGTGCCAGCAGCTTAGGGCAGTTCTACGAGCAGTACTTC. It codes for CASSLGQFYEQYF.

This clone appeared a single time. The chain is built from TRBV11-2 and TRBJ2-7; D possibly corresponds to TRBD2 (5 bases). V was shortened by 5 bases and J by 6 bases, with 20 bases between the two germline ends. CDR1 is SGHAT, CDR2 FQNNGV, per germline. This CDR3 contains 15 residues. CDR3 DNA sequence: TGTGCCAGCAGCCGGGGTAACTTTTTCGCGTTCGAGCAGTACTTC. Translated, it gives CASSRGNFFAFEQYF.

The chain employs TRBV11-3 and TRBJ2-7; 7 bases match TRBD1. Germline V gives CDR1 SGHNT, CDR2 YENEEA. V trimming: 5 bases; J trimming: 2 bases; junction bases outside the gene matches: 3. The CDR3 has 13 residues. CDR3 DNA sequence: TGTGCCAGCAGCCGGGACAGTACCTACGAGCAGTACTTC. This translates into CASSRDSTYEQYF.

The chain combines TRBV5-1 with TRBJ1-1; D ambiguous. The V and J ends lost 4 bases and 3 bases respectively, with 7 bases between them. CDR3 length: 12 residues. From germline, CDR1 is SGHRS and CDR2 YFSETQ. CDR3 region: CASSPGHTEAFF. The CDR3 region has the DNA TGCGCCAGCAGCCCTGGGCACACTGAAGCTTTCTTT.

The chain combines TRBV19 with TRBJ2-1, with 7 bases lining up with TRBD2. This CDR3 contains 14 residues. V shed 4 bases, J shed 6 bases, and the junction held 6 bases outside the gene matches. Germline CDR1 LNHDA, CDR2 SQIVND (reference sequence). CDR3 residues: CASSTPLAINEQFF. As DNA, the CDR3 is TGTGCCAGTAGTACCCCACTAGCGATCAATGAGCAGTTCTTC.